A single T cell receptor beta chain is shown here with its context. The record originates from a study of blood T cells in healthy people across ages. Germline lookup yields CDR1 SQVTM and CDR2 ANQGSEA. Trimming stripped 6 bases from V and 2 bases from J, with 19 bases between. This CDR3 has 16 residues. Through a sample-barcoded 5' primer and a J-beta primer mix, a second PCR was run for about 7 to 12 cycles. MiXCR, applied by TCRdb to the 5' RACE reads, yields one record per CDR3 protein. Of more than 700,000 distinct CDR3 sequences listed, about 45% are singletons. The specimen was blood. This chain connects TRBV29-1 to TRBJ1-4; D call uncertain. This TCR was recovered from an older man in good health. The CDR3 sequence is CSVARTSSGTNEKLFF. The CDR3 DNA sequence: TGCAGCGTCGCTCGGACGTCAAGTGGGACTAATGAAAAACTGTTTTTT.